The TCR beta chain under discussion was sequenced for a study of PD-1 blockade in mismatch repair-deficient tumors. This clone has only one observation. This table comes from immunoSEQ multiplex PCR, and its TCRdb copy is limited to in-frame clones, with some not included. The table includes 120,000 or so clones, 88% detected once. The CDR3 has 20 amino acids. Germline V gene lookup returns CDR1 SNHLY and CDR2 FYNNEI. V gave up 2 bases and J gave up 4 bases; unmatched junction bases: 15. This chain uses TRBV2 with TRBJ2-1, with TRBD1 matching over 12 bases. This sequence originates from an adult with mismatch repair-deficient cancer. The source material was peripheral blood, sampled approximately 69 weeks after starting pembrolizumab. CDR3 DNA: TGTGCCAGCAGTGAATGGGGACAGGGGGCTACGCATTTGTGGTACAATGAGCAGTTCTTC. This sequence encodes CASSEWGQGATHLWYNEQFF.